This TCR beta chain was found in a study of T cell responses to AZD1222 COVID-19 vaccine. The table lists this clone with a few counts. The antigen is not known. Study-wide results and limits: Repertoires in all cases were sampled only once the peak T cell response had passed. Targets within unmutated variant regions were reportedly found for nearly half of spike-specific TCRs.

The CDR3 has 16 amino acids. Germline assignment: CDR1 MNHNS and CDR2 SASEGT. Trimming removed 4 bases from V and 3 bases from J, with 18 bases in between. Only in-frame clones appear in the TCRdb table, and some are missing; sequencing was by immunoSEQ multiplex PCR. The sample has 130,000 or so clones, roughly 91% seen once. The clonotype comes from an adult in good health. The chain carries TRBV6-1 and TRBJ1-1; D remains unclear. The specimen comprised peripheral blood, sampled on day 0 of MenACWY control vaccination. The CDR3 DNA reads as TGTGCCAGCAGTGCTGTTCGGACGGGAAGGGACACTGAAGCTTTCTTT. Residues: CASSAVRTGRDTEAFF.